This entry lists 7 T cell receptor beta chains sequenced from one sample in a study of T cell repertoires in cytomegalovirus infection. These receptors' antigens are unknown. TCRdb used MiXCR to reprocess the reads, holding one entry per CDR3 protein. The sample lists roughly 920,000 distinct CDR3 sequences, roughly 31% occurring once. Specimen: cultured CD8+ T cells from PBMCs, collected from culture after CMV antigen stimulation. These receptors all stem from a human donor in good health (CMV status not recorded). Some clones in this sample may be carry-over from other donors' samples.

The chain uses TRBV20-1 and TRBJ2-2; D is unclear. The V gene lost 0 bases and the J gene lost 2 bases, with 13 bases spanning the gap. The CDR3 loop spans 16 amino acids. Germline values: CDR1 DFQATT, CDR2 SNEGSKA (reference sequence). The CDR3 sequence: CSARDLMGFNTGELFF. CDR3 in DNA: TGCAGTGCTAGAGATCTTATGGGTTTTAACACCGGGGAGCTGTTTTTT.

This chain links TRBV7-6 with TRBJ1-2; no definite D call. Between the trimmed V and J ends, which lost 1 base and 4 bases, there was a span of 13 bases. There are 15 residues in the CDR3. Germline-derived CDR1 and CDR2 are SGHVS and FNYEAQ. The CDR3 nucleotides are TGTGCCAGCAGCTTAGACGGGCAGCCCTTCTATGGCTACACCTTC. Translating gives CASSLDGQPFYGYTF.

This clonotype was counted between two and nine times. This sequence joins TRBV19 and TRBJ1-1, with unresolved D. V was pared by 7 bases and J by 3 bases, with 18 bases between. This CDR3 comprises 15 residues. The germline V gene encodes CDR1 LNHDA and CDR2 SQIVND (reference sequence). The DNA for the CDR3 is TGTGCCAGTACGTCTACTCGGGAGAGGGACACTGAAGCTTTCTTT. This codes for CASTSTRERDTEAFF.

V usage is TRBV19 and J usage is TRBJ2-2; D not certain. With 5 bases removed from V and 2 bases from J, the gap between germline ends came to 9 bases. Germline CDR1 and CDR2: LNHDA and SQIVND (reference sequence). The CDR3 totals 14 residues. The CDR3 is CASSWPLNTGELFF. The CDR3 nucleotides read TGTGCCAGTAGTTGGCCCCTAAACACCGGGGAGCTGTTTTTT.

The chain combines TRBV4-2 with TRBJ2-3; 11 nucleotides line up with TRBD2. Germline-derived CDR1 and CDR2 are LGHNA and YNFKEQ. With V trimmed by 5 bases and J by 4 bases, 11 bases remained unmatched. The CDR3 contains 17 residues. In DNA, the CDR3 is TGTGCCAGCAGCGATCCAGGGCTAGCGGGGGGCTCAGATACGCAGTATTTT. This codes for CASSDPGLAGGSDTQYF.

V usage is TRBV15 and J usage is TRBJ2-1; TRBD2 matches 8 bases. CDR3 length: 14 residues. V was clipped by 8 bases and J by 7 bases; unmatched bases: 10. In germline, CDR1 is LNHNV, CDR2 YYDKDF (reference sequence). The CDR3 is CATRSGGRLNEQFF. Written as DNA, the CDR3 is TGTGCCACCCGAAGCGGGGGAAGGCTTAATGAGCAGTTCTTC.

CDR3 sequence: CASSQEPAWGALSQPQHF. The CDR3 DNA sequence: TGTGCCAGCAGCCAAGAGCCTGCCTGGGGAGCCCTCAGTCAGCCCCAGCATTTT. The gene calls are TRBV3-1 and TRBJ1-5; D remains unclear. The V end lost 0 bases, the J end lost 6 bases, and 21 bases lay between the germline ends. The CDR3 sequence is 18 residues long. Germline-derived CDR1 and CDR2 are LGHDT and YNNKEL (reference sequence). The full variable domain, completed using reference TRBV3-1 and TRBJ1-5, is DTAVSQTPKYLVTQMGNDKSIKCEQNLGHDTMYWYKQDSKKFLKIMFSYNNKELIINETVPNRFSPKSPDKAHLNLHINSLELGDSAVYFCASSQEPAWGALSQPQHFGDGTRLSIL.